This is a list of T cell receptor beta chains from one sample in a study of CD4+ T cells in melanoma. The data were produced by immunoSEQ multiplex PCR, yet TCRdb's version contains in-frame clones alone and is incomplete. The sample has over 3,500 clones; approximately 67% are singletons. Input material: cells from a culture (not recorded whether cultured in vitro). The source is a human donor with melanoma. Both conserved end residues are part of each CDR3. Each record gives: J gene, V gene, D gene, clone size, CDR3 protein, CDR3 DNA. A D gene is named only where the DNA matches it firmly. Clone size is stated in some rows and not others, as once, few, many or a class when expanded.

>TRBJ2-1|TRBV5-6|.|.
CASSLVTGRDEQFF
TGTGCCAGCAGCTTGGTGACAGGGAGGGATGAGCAGTTCTTC
>TRBJ2-7|TRBV7-9|.|.
CASSLDPYEQYF
TGTGCCAGCAGCTTAGACCCCTACGAGCAGTACTTC
>TRBJ2-3|TRBV5-6|.|.
CASSGSGSRVPDTQYF
TGTGCCAGCAGCGGATCTGGTTCGAGGGTCCCAGATACGCAGTATTTT
>TRBJ2-1|TRBV29-1|.|.
CSVPGRYLDEQFF
TGCAGCGTTCCGGGACGGTACTTGGATGAGCAGTTCTTC
>TRBJ2-7|TRBV6-1|TRBD2|.
CASSQTSGGAREQYF
TGTGCCAGCAGCCAGACTAGCGGGGGGGCCCGGGAGCAGTACTTC
>TRBJ2-5|TRBV2|.|.
CASSSVLASTETQYF
TGTGCCAGCAGTTCGGTACTCGCGTCAACAGAGACCCAGTACTTC
>TRBJ2-2|TRBV5-6|.|.
CASSLYNRQVNTGELFF
TGTGCCAGCAGCTTGTACAACAGACAAGTTAACACCGGGGAGCTGTTTTTT
>TRBJ1-1|TRBV29-1|TRBD1|.
CSVMDRGDTEAFF
TGCAGCGTCATGGACAGGGGAGACACTGAAGCTTTCTTT
>TRBJ2-6|TRBV27|.|.
CASSYYSGANVLTF
TGTGCCAGCAGCTACTACTCTGGGGCCAACGTCCTGACTTTC
>TRBJ2-7|TRBV7-2|TRBD2|.
CASSPSGTSGGGYEQYF
TGTGCCAGCAGCCCGTCCGGGACTAGCGGGGGGGGGTACGAGCAGTACTTC
>TRBJ2-1|TRBV15|TRBD1|.
CATSSHRGGNEQFF
TGTGCCACCAGCTCTCACAGGGGCGGGAATGAGCAGTTCTTC
>TRBJ1-5|TRBV27|.|.
CASSPSGSNQPQHF
TGTGCCAGCAGTCCCTCGGGTAGCAATCAGCCCCAGCATTTT
>TRBJ1-1|TRBV29-1|TRBD1|few
CSVPTGPAEAFF
TGCAGCGTTCCGACAGGGCCGGCCGAAGCTTTCTTT
>TRBJ1-1|TRBV19|.|.
CASSQDGWGTEAFF
TGTGCCAGTTCACAGGACGGCTGGGGCACTGAAGCTTTCTTT
>TRBJ1-2|TRBV13|.|.
CASSPGTGYGYTF
TGTGCCAGCAGCCCCGGGACTGGGTATGGCTACACCTTC
>TRBJ1-5|TRBV19|.|.
CASSLGGQGGQPQHF
TGTGCCAGTAGCCTCGGGGGGCAGGGCGGGCAGCCCCAGCATTTT
>TRBJ2-7|TRBV6-6|.|.
CASSSGLEQYF
TGTGCCAGCAGTTCCGGGCTTGAGCAGTACTTC
>TRBJ2-7|TRBV27|.|.
CASSLTVNSYEQYF
TGTGCCAGCAGTTTGACAGTTAACTCCTACGAGCAGTACTTC
>TRBJ1-2|TRBV6-6|.|.
CASSYSLGGAEGYTF
TGTGCCAGCAGTTATAGTCTCGGGGGGGCTGAGGGCTACACCTTC
>TRBJ2-4|TRBV6-1|.|.
CASSVPGTKNIQYF
TGTGCCAGCAGTGTCCCAGGGACCAAAAACATTCAGTACTTC
>TRBJ2-7|TRBV6-4|TRBD2|.
CASGAGGYEQYF
TGTGCCAGCGGAGCGGGAGGCTACGAGCAGTACTTC
>TRBJ1-6|TRBV7-6|.|.
CASSSSGSDGGSYNSPLHF
TGTGCCAGCAGCTCTAGCGGGAGTGACGGGGGGTCCTATAATTCACCCCTCCACTTT
>TRBJ2-1|TRBV30|.|.
CAWSSTPSEQFF
TGTGCCTGGAGTTCTACCCCGAGTGAGCAGTTCTTC
>TRBJ2-5|TRBV10-2|.|.
CASSESTRGRETQYF
TGCGCCAGCAGTGAGTCTACGAGGGGGAGAGAGACCCAGTACTTC
>TRBJ2-7|TRBV6-5|.|.
CASSPSGTPTYEQYF
TGTGCCAGTTCCCCGTCCGGGACACCCACCTACGAGCAGTACTTC
>TRBJ1-2|TRBV5-6|.|.
CASSLAEGGRIGYGYTF
TGTGCCAGCAGCTTGGCTGAAGGGGGGCGAATCGGATATGGCTACACCTTC
>TRBJ1-2|TRBV19|TRBD1|.
CASRRTGFDYGYTF
TGTGCCAGTAGGAGGACAGGGTTTGACTATGGCTACACCTTC
>TRBJ1-4|TRBV27|TRBD1|.
CASRSGTGMANEKLFF
TGTGCCAGCAGGTCCGGGACAGGGATGGCTAATGAAAAACTGTTTTTT
>TRBJ1-3|TRBV5-1|.|few
CASSFAGTGNTIYF
TGCGCCAGCAGCTTCGCAGGGACAGGAAACACCATATATTTT
>TRBJ1-1|TRBV5-1|TRBD1|few
CASSSRTGNTEAFF
TGCGCCAGCAGCTCTCGGACAGGGAACACTGAAGCTTTCTTT
>TRBJ1-1|TRBV27|.|few
CASSGGGHTEAFF
TGTGCCAGCAGTGGCGGGGGGCACACTGAAGCTTTCTTT
>TRBJ2-1|TRBV15|TRBD1|.
CATSGVRTGAYNEQFF
TGTGCCACCAGCGGCGTTAGGACAGGGGCATACAATGAGCAGTTCTTC
>TRBJ1-2|TRBV28|.|medium-sized
CASRKLIGEQNYGYTF
TGTGCCAGCAGGAAACTCATAGGGGAACAAAACTATGGCTACACCTTC
>TRBJ1-6|TRBV27|.|once
CASIYQSSYNSPLHF
TGTGCCAGCATCTATCAGAGCTCCTATAATTCACCCCTCCACTTT
>TRBJ2-2|TRBV7-9|.|few
CASSLNDRRGTGELFF
TGTGCCAGCAGCTTAAATGACAGGAGGGGGACCGGGGAGCTGTTTTTT
>TRBJ1-4|TRBV6-1|.|.
CASKSTGATNEKLFF
TGTGCCAGCAAATCAACGGGAGCAACTAATGAAAAACTGTTTTTT
>TRBJ2-3|TRBV6-1|TRBD2|.
CASSGWRGSTDTQYF
TGTGCCAGCAGTGGGTGGCGGGGGAGCACAGATACGCAGTATTTT